Presented here are 26 T cell receptor beta chains from one specimen sequenced in a study of blood T cell repertoires in COVID-19. TCRdb's copy holds only in-frame clones and misses some; the assay was immunoSEQ multiplex PCR. The sample carries about half a million clones, 70% to 90% recorded once. Sample: peripheral blood. These receptors came from a human donor in a cohort sampled during active COVID-19.

The J gene is TRBJ1-1, the V gene TRBV2; D gene uncertain. The CDR3 sequence is 13 residues long. Looked up from germline, CDR1 is SNHLY and CDR2 is FYNNEI. V dropped 11 bases and J dropped 1 base, with 14 bases sitting between them. The CDR3 DNA sequence: TGTGCCGCCCGAACCCAGTGGAACACTGAAGCTTTCTTT. Protein sequence: CAARTQWNTEAFF.

The CDR3 coding sequence is TGCGCCAGCAGCTTCACCATACCGGGACTAGCCAGTGAGACCCAGTACTTC. Amino acids: CASSFTIPGLASETQYF. The chain combines TRBV5-1 with TRBJ2-5; 9 nucleotides line up with TRBD2. CDR1 and CDR2 from the germline V gene are SGHRS and YFSETQ. The CDR3 is 17 residues long. Trimming cost V 2 bases and J 5 bases; bases outside gene matches: 13.

The J gene is TRBJ1-1, the V gene TRBV6-5, with D uncertain. V was trimmed by 4 bases and J by 1 base, leaving 16 bases between them. Per the germline V gene, CDR1 is MNHEY and CDR2 is SVGAGI. CDR3 length equals 16 residues. CDR3 region: CASSSPGGRTNTEAFF. CDR3 bases: TGTGCCAGCAGTTCCCCCGGCGGGAGAACGAACACTGAAGCTTTCTTT.

J is TRBJ1-5 and V is TRBV5-8, with D possibly TRBD1 on 5 matching bases. This CDR3 has 13 amino acids. Germline CDR1 is SGHTS and CDR2 is YDEGEE. V lost 7 bases to trimming and J lost 1 base, with 9 bases between them. This CDR3 reads CASRTPSNQPQHF. The DNA for the CDR3 is TGTGCCAGCCGGACACCGAGCAATCAGCCCCAGCATTTT.

This clone was seen a single time. This sequence joins TRBV6-6 and TRBJ2-7, with TRBD1 as a possible D gene (6 bases). The CDR3 has 15 amino acids. Looked up from germline, CDR1 is MNHNY and CDR2 is SVGAGI (reference sequence). The germline V and J ends were trimmed by 5 bases and 3 bases, with 17 bases remaining between them. The CDR3 loop is CASSEGTGYDYEQYF. Here the CDR3 DNA reads TGTGCCAGCAGTGAGGGAACAGGGTATGACTACGAGCAGTACTTC.

V is TRBV30 and J is TRBJ1-1, with a possible D match to TRBD1 (6 bases). Trimming pared 0 bases from V and 4 bases from J, leaving 24 bases between. In germline, CDR1 is GTSNPN, CDR2 SVGIG (reference sequence). The CDR3 is 18 amino acids. CDR3 amino acids: CAWSVGSEDFTGSTEAFF. CDR3 in DNA: TGTGCCTGGAGTGTAGGCTCCGAAGATTTCACAGGGTCCACTGAAGCTTTCTTT.

This chain links TRBV7-3 with TRBJ2-1, with 8 bases matching TRBD1. J lost 7 bases, V lost 5 bases, and 13 bases had no gene match. Germline assignment: CDR1 SGHTA and CDR2 FQGTGA. The CDR3 is 16 residues long. The DNA of the CDR3 is TGTGCCAGCAGCCCCCCCCGACAGGGGCTGAAGAATGAGCAGTTCTTC. Its protein product is CASSPPRQGLKNEQFF.

The CDR3 loop is CASSPASGSYNEQFF. CDR3 coding DNA: TGTGCCAGCAGCCCCGCTAGCGGGAGTTACAATGAGCAGTTCTTC. This sequence joins TRBV7-3 and TRBJ2-1; 10 nucleotides match TRBD2. V trimming: 5 bases; J trimming: 4 bases; junction bases outside the gene matches: 5. The CDR3 is 15 amino acids. Germline V CDR1 and CDR2: SGHTA, FQGTGA.

This rearrangement joins TRBV11-2 to TRBJ2-3; D gene unclear. The CDR3 loop spans 13 amino acids. Per the germline V gene, CDR1 is SGHAT and CDR2 is FQNNGV. The V end lost 5 bases, the J end lost 1 base, and 7 bases lay between the germline ends. CDR3 nucleotide sequence: TGTGCCAGCAGCCCTGTCGGCACAGATACGCAGTATTTT. Protein product: CASSPVGTDTQYF.

The J gene is TRBJ1-2, the V gene TRBV2; maybe TRBD1 (5 bases). V was pared by 4 bases and J by 4 bases, with 13 bases between. CDR1 and CDR2 from the germline V gene are SNHLY and FYNNEI. The CDR3 extends over 14 amino acids. CDR3 region: CASSANRHAYGYTF. CDR3 coding DNA: TGTGCCAGCAGTGCCAACAGGCATGCCTATGGCTACACCTTC.

The chain uses TRBV19 and TRBJ2-3, with 10 bases aligning to TRBD2. The trim removed 2 bases at V and 3 bases at J, leaving 5 bases unmatched. Germline CDR1 LNHDA, CDR2 SQIVND (reference sequence). This CDR3 comprises 16 residues. In DNA form, the CDR3 reads TGTGCCAGTAGTATAACCGGGACTAGCGATACAGATACGCAGTATTTT. Protein: CASSITGTSDTDTQYF.

The chain carries TRBV19 and TRBJ1-1; D remains ambiguous. The V end was cut by 5 bases, the J end by 0 bases, with 10 bases between. The CDR3 sequence is 14 residues long. Germline V gene sequence: CDR1 LNHDA, CDR2 SQIVND (reference sequence). The chain's CDR3 is CASSPGYLNTEAFF. In nucleotides, the CDR3 is TGTGCCAGTAGTCCGGGGTACCTGAACACTGAAGCTTTCTTT.

The CDR3 nucleotides are TGTGCCAGCAGCTCCTCAACAGGGTACACTGAAGCTTTCTTT. Translating it yields CASSSSTGYTEAFF. The chain uses TRBV7-2 and TRBJ1-1; weak D call: TRBD1 (6 bases). The V end lost 4 bases, the J end lost 3 bases, and 12 bases lay between the germline ends. The CDR3 contains 14 residues. The germline gives CDR1 SGHTA, CDR2 FQGNSA.

The J gene is TRBJ1-2, the V gene TRBV29-1; 8 positions match TRBD1. In germline, CDR1 is SQVTM, CDR2 ANQGSEA. Trimming removed 3 bases from V and 5 bases from J; junction bases left unmatched: 5. The CDR3 is 13 residues long. The CDR3 spells CSVDAGQGYGYTF. The CDR3 nucleotides are TGCAGCGTTGACGCTGGACAGGGATATGGCTACACCTTC.

The chain employs TRBV19 and TRBJ2-7, with D perhaps matching TRBD1 (6 bases). Trimming took 6 bases from V and 3 from J, leaving 15 bases between them. The CDR3 loop spans 14 amino acids. Germline CDR1 LNHDA, CDR2 SQIVND (reference sequence). The CDR3 region is CASSAQGSSYEQYF. As DNA, the CDR3 is TGTGCCAGTAGCGCACAGGGATCGAGCTACGAGCAGTACTTC.

This sequence joins TRBV5-1 and TRBJ1-1; tentative D call: TRBD1 (5 bases). Trimming shortened V by 0 bases and J by 7 bases, and 13 bases separated the two germline ends. From germline, CDR1 is SGHRS and CDR2 YFSETQ. The CDR3 is 14 amino acids. The CDR3 coding sequence is TGCGCCAGCAGCTTGGCGGGGGGAAGGGTTGAAGCTTTCTTT. It is translated as CASSLAGGRVEAFF.

A few counts support this clone. The V and J genes are TRBV7-9 and TRBJ1-1; D ambiguous. V shed 7 bases and J shed 10 bases, with 22 bases lying between them. The CDR3 contains 14 residues. From germline, CDR1 is SEHNR and CDR2 FQNEAQ (reference sequence). CDR3 bases: TGTGCCAGCAACAAAGACGTCCTCGGGATCGGAGCTTTCTTT. Amino acids: CASNKDVLGIGAFF.

V is TRBV20-1 and J is TRBJ1-2; no clear D gene. Trimming took off 3 bases at V and 4 bases at J, with 12 bases between the two ends. The CDR3 is 13 amino acids. Germline CDR1 and CDR2: DFQATT and SNEGSKA (reference sequence). This CDR3 is CSASDPTGYGYTF. DNA of the CDR3: TGCAGTGCTAGTGATCCGACGGGCTATGGCTACACCTTC.

The chain joins TRBV9 to TRBJ2-7, with 8 bases that match TRBD2. The junction had 8 bases not matched to a gene; V was cut back by 4 bases and J by 5 bases. This CDR3 is built from 14 residues. Germline CDR1 and CDR2: SGDLS and YYNGEE. The CDR3 DNA is TGTGCCAGCAGCCCTACGGAGCGGGAGAACGAGCAGTACTTC. Protein: CASSPTERENEQYF.

The chain has TRBV4-2 and TRBJ2-3, with D maybe TRBD2 (6 bases). The length of the CDR3 is 15 residues. The V end lost 1 base, the J end lost 3 bases, and 11 bases lay between the germline ends. CDR1 LGHNA and CDR2 YNFKEQ come from the germline V gene. The CDR3: CASSQGAGITDTQYF. As DNA, the CDR3 is TGTGCCAGCAGCCAAGGGGCGGGGATAACAGATACGCAGTATTTT.

With respect to this clone: One end of the junction is discordant with germline, which a read error may explain. This chain links TRBV4-1 with TRBJ2-1, with a tentative D call TRBD2 (6 bases). Germline V gives CDR1 MGHRA, CDR2 YSYEKL. There are 14 residues in the CDR3. CDR3 protein: CASSQLQTSFELFF. CDR3 nucleotides: TGCGCCAGCAGCCAACTGCAGACTAGTTTTGAGCTGTTCTTC.

This clone came up a few times. The chain carries TRBV6-2 or TRBV6-3 and TRBJ1-1; the D gene is possibly TRBD1 (5 bases). V lost 5 bases and J lost 1, with 14 bases in between. Germline V lookup: CDR1 MNHEY, CDR2 SVGEGT. CDR3 length: 15 amino acids. DNA for the CDR3: TGTGCCAGCAGTACCAACAGGTTCCGGAACACTGAAGCTTTCTTT. It translates to CASSTNRFRNTEAFF.

The V gene is TRBV28, the J gene TRBJ1-5; TRBD1 might be the D (6 bases). This CDR3 is 16 amino acids long. Trimming removed 4 bases from V and 4 bases from J, with 17 bases in between. CDR1 and CDR2 (germline): MDHEN, SYDVKM. The CDR3 DNA sequence: TGTGCCAGCAGTTCACAAACCGGGACACCTAATCAGCCCCAGCATTTT. Amino acid sequence: CASSSQTGTPNQPQHF.

The chain links TRBV4-3 to TRBJ2-2; the match to TRBD2 covers 9 bases. The J segment lost 0 bases and the V segment lost 0 bases, leaving 5 bases of the junction unmatched. Looked up from germline, CDR1 is LGHNA and CDR2 is YSLEER. There are 18 residues in the CDR3. The CDR3: CASSQEMTSGANTGELFF. CDR3 nucleotide sequence: TGCGCCAGCAGCCAAGAGATGACTAGCGGTGCGAACACCGGGGAGCTGTTTTTT.

The genes are TRBV30 and TRBJ2-1, with 15 bases matching TRBD2. Germline V gene data show CDR1 as GTSNPN and CDR2 as SVGIG (reference sequence). Losses at the gene ends were 3 bases for V and 12 bases for J; bases not matched to a gene: 3. This CDR3 region has 13 residues. This chain's CDR3 is CAWSGTSGRRQFF. CDR3 bases: TGTGCCTGGAGCGGGACTAGCGGGAGGAGGCAGTTCTTC.

The chain has TRBV28 and TRBJ1-1; TRBD1 matches 9 bases. CDR1 and CDR2 (germline): MDHEN, SYDVKM. This CDR3 is built from 14 residues. The junction had 7 bases not matched to a gene; V was cut back by 6 bases and J by 5 bases. CDR3 region: CASSHRGLETEAFF. The CDR3 bases are TGTGCCAGCAGCCACAGGGGGCTCGAAACTGAAGCTTTCTTT.